These 7 T cell receptor beta chains were sequenced from one sample in a study of blood T cells in healthy people across ages. Next came a second PCR, run for about 7 to 12 cycles, which used a sample-barcoded 5' primer along with a J-beta primer mix. TCRdb reprocessed the 5' RACE reads with MiXCR, giving one entry per CDR3 protein. The sample includes approximately 730,000 distinct CDR3 sequences, approximately 39% of them seen just once. The sequenced sample was blood. These receptors were taken from a woman aged 55-69 years in good health.

V is TRBV28 and J is TRBJ2-7, with D perhaps TRBD1 (5 bases). V gave up 5 bases and J gave up 1 base, with 12 bases separating them. Germline CDR1 and CDR2: MDHEN and SYDVKM. The CDR3 length is 14 residues. CDR3 amino acids: CASSPTGWSYEQYF. The CDR3, as DNA: TGTGCCAGCAGTCCAACAGGCTGGTCCTACGAGCAGTACTTC.

V is TRBV5-1 and J is TRBJ2-7; 7 bases agree with TRBD1. The better agreement between TRBJ2-5 and the DNA end casts doubt on the J call. Germline V CDR1 and CDR2: SGHRS, YFSETQ. The CDR3 loop spans 14 amino acids. The CDR3 DNA follows: TGCGCCAGCAGCCCGGGGACAGAACTCCGGACCCAGTACTTC. Protein product: CASSPGTELRTQYF.

This clonotype has a count of ten or more. The gene calls are TRBV20-1 and TRBJ2-1, with 8 bases that match TRBD2. V lost 8 bases, J lost 6 bases, and 12 bases stayed unmatched. Germline V CDR1 and CDR2: DFQATT, SNEGSKA (reference sequence). This CDR3 region has 14 residues. CDR3 loop: CSSRAGVDINEQFF. DNA of the CDR3: TGCAGTTCCCGAGCGGGAGTTGACATCAATGAGCAGTTCTTC.

This clonotype occurred many times. The chain has TRBV7-2 and TRBJ2-3, with TRBD2 matching 7 bases. This CDR3 comprises 14 residues. Germline V gene data show CDR1 as SGHTA and CDR2 as FQGNSA. Trimming cost V 4 bases and J 5 bases; bases outside gene matches: 6. The CDR3, as DNA: TGTGCCAGCAGCTCCCTAGCGGAGCAAGATACGCAGTATTTT. This gives the protein CASSSLAEQDTQYF.

The chain uses TRBV19 and TRBJ2-7, with no clear D. V was cut by 0 bases and J by 2 bases, with 5 bases left in between. The germline V gene encodes CDR1 LNHDA and CDR2 SQIVND (reference sequence). The CDR3 sequence is 13 residues long. The CDR3 DNA is TGTGCCAGTAGTATAGATCAAACCTACGAGCAGTACTTC. This translates into CASSIDQTYEQYF. Combining the CDR3 with reference TRBV19 and TRBJ2-7 gives the whole variable domain DGGITQSPKYLFRKEGQNVTLSCEQNLNHDAMYWYRQDPGQGLRLIYYSQIVNDFQKGDIAEGYSVSREKKESFPLTVTSAQKNPTAFYLCASSIDQTYEQYFGPGTRLTVT.

The rearrangement joins TRBV4-1 to TRBJ1-2; tentatively, D is TRBD1 (5 bases). This CDR3 comprises 16 residues. Per germline, CDR1 MGHRA and CDR2 YSYEKL. V dropped 0 bases and J dropped 3 bases, with 14 bases sitting between them. The CDR3 is CASSQETAGTHYGYTF. The CDR3 bases are TGCGCCAGCAGCCAAGAAACGGCGGGGACCCACTATGGCTACACCTTC.

This clonotype was recorded at least ten times. The chain has TRBV7-2 and TRBJ2-7; 11 bases map to TRBD2. Trimming removed 4 bases from V and 1 base from J; junction bases left unmatched: 3. The germline CDR1 and CDR2 sequences are SGHTA and FQGNSA. This CDR3 region has 15 residues. CDR3 coding DNA: TGTGCCAGCAGCTCCACTAGCGGGAGTTCCTACGAGCAGTACTTC. Translation: CASSSTSGSSYEQYF.